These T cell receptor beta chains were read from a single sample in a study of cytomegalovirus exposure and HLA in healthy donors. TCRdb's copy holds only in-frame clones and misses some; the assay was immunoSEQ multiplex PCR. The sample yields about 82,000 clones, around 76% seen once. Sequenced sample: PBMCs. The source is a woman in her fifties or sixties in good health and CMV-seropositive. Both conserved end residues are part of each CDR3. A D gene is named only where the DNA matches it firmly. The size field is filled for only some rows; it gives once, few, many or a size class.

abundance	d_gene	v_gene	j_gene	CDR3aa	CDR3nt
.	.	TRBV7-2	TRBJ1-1	CASSLGRGITEAFF	TGTGCCAGCAGCTTAGGAAGGGGTATCACTGAAGCTTTCTTT
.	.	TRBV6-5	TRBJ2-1	CASSYSSLVPYNEQFF	TGTGCCAGCAGTTACTCGAGCCTAGTACCCTACAATGAGCAGTTCTTC
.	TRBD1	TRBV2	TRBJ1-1	CASTRGTGDTEAFF	TGTGCCAGCACCCGAGGGACAGGGGACACTGAAGCTTTCTTT
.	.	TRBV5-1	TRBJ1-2	CASSPSTDNYGYTF	TGCGCCAGCAGCCCCTCGACAGATAACTATGGCTACACCTTC
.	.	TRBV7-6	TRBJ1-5	CASSLSTGLNQPQHF	TGTGCCAGCAGCTTATCGACAGGTCTCAATCAGCCCCAGCATTTT
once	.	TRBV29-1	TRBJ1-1	CSVRNQVRTEAFF	TGCAGCGTTCGTAACCAGGTTCGAACTGAAGCTTTCTTT
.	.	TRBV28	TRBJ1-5	CASSLQGKHQPQHF	TGTGCCAGCAGTTTACAGGGGAAGCATCAGCCCCAGCATTTT
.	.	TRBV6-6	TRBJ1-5	CASSQTLGSQPQHF	TGTGCCAGCAGTCAAACCTTGGGGAGTCAGCCCCAGCATTTT
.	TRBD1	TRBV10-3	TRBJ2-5	CAIGPRQGEVQETQYF	TGTGCCATCGGCCCGAGACAGGGGGAGGTTCAAGAGACCCAGTACTTC
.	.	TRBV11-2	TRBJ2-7	CASSLLTGLVEQYF	TGTGCCAGCAGCTTATTGACAGGATTGGTGGAGCAGTACTTC
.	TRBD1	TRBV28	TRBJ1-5	CASSPNTGGSRPQHF	TGTGCCAGCAGTCCGAATACAGGGGGCAGTCGGCCCCAGCATTTT
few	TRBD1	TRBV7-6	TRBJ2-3	CASSWGQGTDTQYF	TGTGCCAGCAGCTGGGGACAGGGCACAGATACGCAGTATTTT
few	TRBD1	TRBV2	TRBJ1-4	CASTRDRGNEKLFF	TGTGCCAGCACACGGGACAGGGGAAATGAAAAACTGTTTTTT
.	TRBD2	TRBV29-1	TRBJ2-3	CSVAGTSGRTDTQYF	TGCAGCGTTGCAGGGACTAGCGGGAGGACAGATACGCAGTATTTT
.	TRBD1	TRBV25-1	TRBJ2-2	CASRETGVRNTGELFF	TGTGCCAGCAGGGAGACAGGGGTTCGAAACACCGGGGAGCTGTTTTTT
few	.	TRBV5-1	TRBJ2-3	CASSLDGASADTQYF	TGCGCCAGCAGCTTGGATGGGGCATCGGCAGATACGCAGTATTTT
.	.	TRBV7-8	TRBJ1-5	CASSSGTVNQPQHF	TGTGCCAGCAGCTCCGGGACTGTGAATCAGCCCCAGCATTTT
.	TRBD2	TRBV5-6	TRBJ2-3	CASSFWNAGGRTDTQYF	TGTGCCAGCAGCTTTTGGAATGCGGGAGGACGCACAGATACGCAGTATTTT
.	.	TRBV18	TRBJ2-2	CASEIPDRTEAGELFF	TGTGCCAGCGAAATTCCCGACAGGACGGAAGCCGGGGAGCTGTTTTTT
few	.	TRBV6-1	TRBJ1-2	CASSAKGLLNLYGYTF	TGTGCCAGCAGTGCAAAGGGGTTGTTGAACTTATATGGCTACACCTTC
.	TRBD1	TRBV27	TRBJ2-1	CASSKGQGYNEQFF	TGTGCCAGCAGCAAAGGACAGGGGTACAATGAGCAGTTCTTC
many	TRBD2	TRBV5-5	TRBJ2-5	CATTDIAGGGETQYF	TGTGCCACCACCGATATCGCGGGAGGGGGAGAGACCCAGTACTTC
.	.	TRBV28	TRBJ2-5	CASSRTLKETQYF	TGTGCCAGCAGTCGGACACTAAAAGAGACCCAGTACTTC
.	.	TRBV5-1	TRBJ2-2	CASSSKPREQSTGELFF	TGCGCCAGCAGCTCCAAACCGCGGGAACAGTCCACCGGGGAGCTGTTTTTT
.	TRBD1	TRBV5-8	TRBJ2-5	CASSLGTGVVETQYF	TGTGCCAGCAGCTTGGGGACAGGAGTGGTTGAGACCCAGTACTTC
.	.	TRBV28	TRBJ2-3	CASSLGTPGNQYF	TGTGCCAGCAGTTTGGGAACCCCCGGGAACCAGTATTTT
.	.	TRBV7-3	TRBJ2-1	CASSQTSQEQFF	TGTGCCAGCAGTCAGACTAGTCAGGAGCAGTTCTTC
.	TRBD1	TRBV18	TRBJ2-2	CASSSGQGLLGELFF	TGTGCCAGCTCATCGGGACAGGGACTTCTTGGGGAGCTGTTTTTT
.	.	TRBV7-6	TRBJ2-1	CASSFGDSNEQFF	TGTGCCAGCAGCTTCGGGGACTCCAATGAGCAGTTCTTC
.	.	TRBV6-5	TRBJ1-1	CASIRQAKNTEAFF	TGTGCCAGCATCCGACAGGCGAAGAACACTGAAGCTTTCTTT
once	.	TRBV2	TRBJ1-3	CASSVSNSGNTIYF	TGTGCCAGCAGTGTTAGCAACTCTGGAAACACCATATATTTT
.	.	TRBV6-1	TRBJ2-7	CASSEQGIYEQYF	TGTGCCAGCAGTGAACAGGGGATATACGAGCAGTACTTC
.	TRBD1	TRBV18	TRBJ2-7	CASSLGQGDYEQYF	TGTGCCAGCTCACTGGGACAGGGCGACTACGAGCAGTACTTC
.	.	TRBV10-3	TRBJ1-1	CAISYAGVGNTEAFF	TGTGCCATCAGTTATGCGGGGGTGGGGAACACTGAAGCTTTCTTT
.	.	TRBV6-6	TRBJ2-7	CASSPSGGGPYEQYF	TGTGCCAGCAGCCCATCTGGTGGCGGGCCCTACGAGCAGTACTTC
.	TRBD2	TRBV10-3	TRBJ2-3	CAIGTSGSTDTQYF	TGTGCCATCGGGACTAGCGGGAGCACAGATACGCAGTATTTT
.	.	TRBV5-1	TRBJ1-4	CASSLVGPLEKLFF	TGCGCCAGCAGCTTGGTTGGGCCATTAGAGAAACTGTTTTTT
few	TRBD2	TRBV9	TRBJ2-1	CASSVELAGNNEQFF	TGTGCCAGCAGCGTAGAACTAGCGGGTAACAATGAGCAGTTCTTC
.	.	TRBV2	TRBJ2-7	CASRLRGTEQYF	TGTGCCAGCAGACTCAGGGGAACCGAGCAGTACTTC
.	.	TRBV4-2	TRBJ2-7	CASSQEVSGAYEQYF	TGTGCCAGCAGCCAAGAGGTTAGCGGTGCGTACGAGCAGTACTTC
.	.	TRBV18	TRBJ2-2	CASSPPMGLNTGELFF	TGTGCCAGCTCACCACCGATGGGACTGAACACCGGGGAGCTGTTTTTT
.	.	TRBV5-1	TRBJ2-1	CASSGQGSSYNEQFF	TGCGCCAGCAGCGGCCAGGGGTCCTCCTACAATGAGCAGTTCTTC
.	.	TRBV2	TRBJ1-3	CASAGGNTIYF	TGTGCCAGCGCAGGGGGAAACACCATATATTTT
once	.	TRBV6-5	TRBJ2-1	CASSYSQGGRDNEQFF	TGTGCCAGCAGTTACTCACAGGGGGGGAGAGACAATGAGCAGTTCTTC
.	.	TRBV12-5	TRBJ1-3	CASGIKTASSGNTIYF	TGTGCTAGTGGTATAAAGACAGCTTCCTCTGGAAACACCATATATTTT